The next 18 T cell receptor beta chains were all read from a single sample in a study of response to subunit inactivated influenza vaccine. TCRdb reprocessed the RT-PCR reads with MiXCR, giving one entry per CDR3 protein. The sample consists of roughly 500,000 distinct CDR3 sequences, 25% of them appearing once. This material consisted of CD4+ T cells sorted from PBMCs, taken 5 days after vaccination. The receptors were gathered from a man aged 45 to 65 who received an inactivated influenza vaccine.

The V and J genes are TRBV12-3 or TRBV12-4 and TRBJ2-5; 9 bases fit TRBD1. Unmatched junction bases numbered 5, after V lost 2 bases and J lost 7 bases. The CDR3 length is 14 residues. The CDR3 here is CASSLRDRVRTQYF. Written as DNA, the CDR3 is TGTGCCAGCAGTTTAAGGGACAGGGTTCGGACCCAGTACTTC.

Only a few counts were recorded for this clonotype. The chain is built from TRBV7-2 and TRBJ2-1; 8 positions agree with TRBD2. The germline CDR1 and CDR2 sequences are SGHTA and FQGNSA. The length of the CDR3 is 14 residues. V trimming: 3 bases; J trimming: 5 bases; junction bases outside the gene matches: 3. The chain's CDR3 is CASSLRGANNEQFF. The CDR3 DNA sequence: TGTGCCAGCAGCTTGCGGGGGGCGAACAATGAGCAGTTCTTC.

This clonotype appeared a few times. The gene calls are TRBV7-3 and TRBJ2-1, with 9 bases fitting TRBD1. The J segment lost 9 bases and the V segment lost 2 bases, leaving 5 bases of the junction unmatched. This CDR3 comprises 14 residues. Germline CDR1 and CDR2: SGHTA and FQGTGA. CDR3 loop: CASSLSGQGIEQFF. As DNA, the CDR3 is TGTGCCAGCAGCTTATCGGGACAGGGTATTGAGCAGTTCTTC.

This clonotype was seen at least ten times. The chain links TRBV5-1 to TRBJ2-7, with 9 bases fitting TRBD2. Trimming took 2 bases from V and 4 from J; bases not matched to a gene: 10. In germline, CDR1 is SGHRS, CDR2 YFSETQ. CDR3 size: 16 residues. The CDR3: CASSFSSGSQNYEQYF. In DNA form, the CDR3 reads TGCGCCAGCAGCTTCAGTAGCGGGAGTCAGAATTACGAGCAGTACTTC.

CDR3 residues: CASSLAGGTNEQFF. The CDR3 bases are TGCGCCAGCAGCTTGGCGGGGGGTACCAATGAGCAGTTCTTC. The V gene is TRBV5-1, the J gene TRBJ2-1; 7 positions match TRBD2. CDR1 SGHRS and CDR2 YFSETQ come from the germline V gene. The CDR3 runs 14 residues. Trimming cost V 0 bases and J 6 bases; bases outside gene matches: 3.

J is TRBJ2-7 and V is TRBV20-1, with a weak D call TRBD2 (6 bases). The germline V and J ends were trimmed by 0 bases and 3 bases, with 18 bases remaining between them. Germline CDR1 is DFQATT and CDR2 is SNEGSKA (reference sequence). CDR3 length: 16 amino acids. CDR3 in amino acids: CSARDRRTGGIYEQYF. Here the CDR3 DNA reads TGCAGTGCTAGAGATCGTAGAACGGGCGGGATCTACGAGCAGTACTTC.

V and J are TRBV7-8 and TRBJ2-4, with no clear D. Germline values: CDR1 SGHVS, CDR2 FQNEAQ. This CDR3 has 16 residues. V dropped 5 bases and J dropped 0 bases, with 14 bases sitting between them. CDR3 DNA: TGTGCCAGCAGCCCACAGCTCGGCCTAGCCAAAAACATTCAGTACTTC. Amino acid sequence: CASSPQLGLAKNIQYF.

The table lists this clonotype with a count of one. This CDR3 is CSAKGSAGTRDTQYF. The CDR3 nucleotides are TGCAGTGCAAAGGGTAGCGCCGGGACAAGAGATACGCAGTATTTT. The chain links TRBV20-1 to TRBJ2-3; tentative D call: TRBD1 (6 bases). Looked up from germline, CDR1 is DFQATT and CDR2 is SNEGSKA (reference sequence). The CDR3 spans 15 residues. The V gene lost 6 bases and the J gene lost 5 bases, with 21 bases spanning the gap.

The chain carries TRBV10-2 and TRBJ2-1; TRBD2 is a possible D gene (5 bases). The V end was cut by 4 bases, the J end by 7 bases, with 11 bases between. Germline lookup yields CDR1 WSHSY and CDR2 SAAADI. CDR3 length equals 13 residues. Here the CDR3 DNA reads TGCGCCAGCAGTGCCTCAAAGCGGAATGAGCAGTTCTTC. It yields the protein CASSASKRNEQFF.

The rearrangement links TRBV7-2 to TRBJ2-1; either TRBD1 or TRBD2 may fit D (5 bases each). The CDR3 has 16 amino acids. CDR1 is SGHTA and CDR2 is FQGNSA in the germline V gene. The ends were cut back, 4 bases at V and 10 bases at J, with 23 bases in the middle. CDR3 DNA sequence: TGTGCCAGCAGCTCAACCGGGACCCCCTTTTCGAGGGAGCAGTTCTTC. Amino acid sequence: CASSSTGTPFSREQFF.

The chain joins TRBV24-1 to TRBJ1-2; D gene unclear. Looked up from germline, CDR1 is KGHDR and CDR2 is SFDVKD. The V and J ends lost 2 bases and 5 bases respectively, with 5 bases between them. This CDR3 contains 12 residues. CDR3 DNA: TGTGCCACCAGTGATTCCCCTTATGGCTACACCTTC. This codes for CATSDSPYGYTF.

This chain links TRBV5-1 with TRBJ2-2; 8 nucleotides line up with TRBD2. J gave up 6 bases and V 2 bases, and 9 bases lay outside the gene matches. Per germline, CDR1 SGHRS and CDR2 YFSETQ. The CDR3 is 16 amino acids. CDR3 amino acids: CASSLAGAKRAGELFF. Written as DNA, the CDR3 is TGCGCCAGCAGCTTAGCGGGGGCGAAGAGGGCCGGGGAGCTGTTTTTT. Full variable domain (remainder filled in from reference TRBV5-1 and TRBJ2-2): KAGVTQTPRYLIKTRGQQVTLSCSPISGHRSVSWYQQTPGQGLQFLFEYFSETQRNKGNFPGRFSGRQFSNSRSEMNVSTLELGDSALYLCASSLAGAKRAGELFFGEGSRLTVL.

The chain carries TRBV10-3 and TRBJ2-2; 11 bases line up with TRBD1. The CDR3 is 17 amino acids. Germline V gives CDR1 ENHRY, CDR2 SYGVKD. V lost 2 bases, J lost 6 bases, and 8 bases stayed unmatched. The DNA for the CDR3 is TGTGCCATCAGTGAGCGATCACCGGGACAGGGGGCCGGGGAGCTGTTTTTT. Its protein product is CAISERSPGQGAGELFF.

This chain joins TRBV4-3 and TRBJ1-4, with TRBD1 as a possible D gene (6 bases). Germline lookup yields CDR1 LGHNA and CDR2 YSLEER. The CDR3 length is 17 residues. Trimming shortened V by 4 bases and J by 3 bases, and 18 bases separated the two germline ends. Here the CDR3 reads CASSRLYGGAANEKLFF. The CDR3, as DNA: TGCGCCAGCAGCCGCCTATACGGGGGCGCGGCTAATGAAAAACTGTTTTTT.

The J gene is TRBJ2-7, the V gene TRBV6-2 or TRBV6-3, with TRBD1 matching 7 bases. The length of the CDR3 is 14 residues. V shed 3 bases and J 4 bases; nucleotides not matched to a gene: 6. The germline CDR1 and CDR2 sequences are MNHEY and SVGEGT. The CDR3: CASSYYGTAYEQYF. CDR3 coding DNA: TGTGCCAGCAGTTATTACGGGACAGCTTACGAGCAGTACTTC.

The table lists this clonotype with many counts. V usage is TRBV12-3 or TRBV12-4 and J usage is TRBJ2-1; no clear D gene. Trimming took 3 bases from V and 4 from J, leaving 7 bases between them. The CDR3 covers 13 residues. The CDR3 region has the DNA TGTGCCAGCAGTTTCTCACCGTACAATGAGCAGTTCTTC. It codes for CASSFSPYNEQFF.

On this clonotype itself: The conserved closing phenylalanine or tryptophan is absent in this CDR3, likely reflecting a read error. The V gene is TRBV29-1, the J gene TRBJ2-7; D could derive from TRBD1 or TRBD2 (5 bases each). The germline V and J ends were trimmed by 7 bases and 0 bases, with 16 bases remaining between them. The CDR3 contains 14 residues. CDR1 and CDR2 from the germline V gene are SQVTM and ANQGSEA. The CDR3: CSARDGQSSYEQYS. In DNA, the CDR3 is TGCAGCGCCAGGGACGGCCAGAGCTCCTACGAGCAGTACTCC.

The CDR3: CASSLGQGYRKTQYF. Written as DNA, the CDR3 is TGTGCCAGCAGCTTAGGGCAGGGGTACCGAAAGACCCAGTACTTC. The chain carries TRBV7-2 and TRBJ2-5; D is possibly TRBD1 (6 bases). Trimming left V 1 base short and J 6 bases short, with 15 bases between. Germline V gives CDR1 SGHTA, CDR2 FQGNSA. CDR3 length: 15 amino acids.